The clone carrying this TCR beta chain was recorded many times. Its antigen remains unidentified. Germline CDR1 reads SGHAT; CDR2 reads FQDESV (reference sequence). This CDR3 contains 14 residues. The V gene end was trimmed by 5 bases and the J gene end by 2 bases; junction bases not matched to a gene: 3. These data come from a study of breast tumors, draining lymph nodes, adjacent tissues. Study observations and caveats: The lymph node origin of tumor T cells was framed as consistent with a hypothesis, not demonstrated. Findings are consistent with lymph node origin and intratumoral expansion of most tumor T cells. Tumor TCR diversity was below lymph nodes but above nontumor tissue.

MiXCR was run by TCRdb on the multiplex PCR reads, yielding one entry per CDR3 protein. The sample shows 200,000 to 250,000 distinct CDR3 sequences, about 34% of them seen only once. Samples came from axillary lymph nodes draining the breast cancer. The chain is built from TRBV11-1 and TRBJ2-7; 10 bases fit TRBD1. The TCR was taken from a female donor with breast cancer. Some clones in this sample may be carry-over from other donors' samples. The specimen sequenced was axillary lymph node tissue. The chain's CDR3 is CASSRDRGPYEQYF. The DNA of the CDR3 is TGTGCCAGCAGCAGGGACAGGGGACCCTACGAGCAGTACTTC.